The TCR beta chain under discussion was sequenced for a study of T cell repertoires in cytomegalovirus infection. Study-wide background: Indications came from public TCR beta signatures; they pointed to CMV infection and to a matching HLA type.

Findings of the study overall: Summed frequency of shared TCR beta families picked out CMV carriers who also had the relevant HLA.

CDR3 length: 14 amino acids. V lost 5 bases to trimming and J lost 5 bases; unmatched junction nucleotides: 5. The germline V gene encodes CDR1 SGHTA and CDR2 FQGNSA. Concerning this clonotype: What it recognizes is unknown.

MiXCR was run by TCRdb on the reads, yielding one entry per CDR3 protein. The profile shows hundreds of thousands of distinct CDR3 sequences, 24% of them singletons. The sequence was collected from a human donor in good health (CMV status not recorded). Some clones in this sample may be carry-over from other donors' samples. What was sequenced was CD8+ T cells from PBMCs. The chain links TRBV7-2 to TRBJ2-7; 11 nucleotides align to TRBD2. CDR3 loop: CASSRTSGGHEQYF. The CDR3 DNA sequence: TGTGCCAGCAGCCGTACTAGCGGGGGACACGAGCAGTACTTC. Based on the CDR3 plus reference TRBV7-2 and TRBJ2-7, the full variable domain is GAGVSQSPSNKVTEKGKDVELRCDPISGHTALYWYRQSLGQGLEFLIYFQGNSAPDKSGLPSDRFSAERTGGSVSTLTIQRTQQEDSAVYLCASSRTSGGHEQYFGPGTRLTVT.